The source of this T cell receptor (beta chain) is a study of cytotoxic CD8 clonotypes in ibrutinib-treated CLL. Trimming left V 3 bases short and J 6 bases short, with 5 bases between. This CDR3 region has 12 residues. CDR1 and CDR2 (germline): WNHNN, SYGVQD (reference sequence). The intended depth for sequencing was 1 in 200,000 to 1 in 1 million T cells. Using immunoSEQ multiplex PCR, the repertoire was profiled, and TCRdb retains in-frame clones only, with some absent. Here the sample spans around 300,000 clones, around four fifths being singletons. TCR beta library input comprised approximately 1.9 micrograms of genomic DNA from cryopreserved PBMCs. A note on this clone: Its antigen is unknown.

Overall study findings and caveats: Collection times varied between progressing and sustained-remission patients. Having risen at ibrutinib response, clonality had fallen back toward baseline by progression.

Sequenced here: PBMCs, sampled before ibrutinib treatment. The sequence came from a human donor with chronic lymphocytic leukemia. This rearrangement joins TRBV10-1 to TRBJ2-2; D uncertain. CDR3 residues: CASSESPGELFF. The CDR3 nucleotides are TGCGCCAGCAGTGAAAGTCCCGGGGAGCTGTTTTTT.